This TCR beta chain was sequenced for a study of CD8+ T cells in alopecia areata. Across the whole study: Grafts of skin from C3H/HeJ donors aged about 6-13 months with spontaneous alopecia went to female C3H/HeJ mice aged roughly 7-11 weeks. Points from the study as a whole: TCR sharing across patients was less clear than in mice, possibly HLA-related. Higher clonality was seen in lesional scalp than in normal scalp, especially in alopecia totalis/universalis. Normal skin's resident alphabeta T cells are sequenced alongside lesional scalp T cells.

Sorting relied on CD4, CD8alpha, NKG2D, NKG2ACE and other markers applied to pooled cutaneous lymph node cells. Investigators isolated RNA and reverse transcribed it into cDNA to act as the sequencing template. Some clones are missing from TCRdb's copy, which holds only in-frame ones; the method was immunoSEQ multiplex PCR. The repertoire consists of approximately 280,000 clones, none detected only once. At least ten counts were recorded for this clone. The antigen remains unidentified. Gene names are mouse gene names. Read coverage stops 4 residues before the CDR3 terminus; the germline J gene supplies the remainder. This CDR3 contains 14 residues. In germline, CDR1 is NSHNY, CDR2 SYGAGN.

The sequenced sample was CD4+ T cells sorted from a lymph node. The origin of this receptor is a C3H/HeJ mouse with alopecia areata. Strain haplotype (MHC): H2-k. The rearrangement links TRBV13-1 to TRBJ1-1; weak D call: TRBD1 (5 bases). The CDR3: CASSEGLGGREVFF. Incomplete CDR3 DNA: TGTGCCAGCAGTGAGGGACTGGGGGGGAGA.